This T cell receptor beta chain was captured by sequencing in a study of identical twins. This clonotype has just a few counts. TCRdb re-analysed the 5' RACE reads in MiXCR, keeping a single row per CDR3 protein. The data contain 1.5 million or so distinct CDR3 sequences, under 35% of them singletons. The sequenced sample consisted of cord blood. This TCR was sampled from a newborn girl in good health.

The CDR3 sequence is CSVNRDRVFPFYGYTF. CDR3 nucleotides: TGCAGTGTGAACCGGGACAGGGTTTTCCCCTTCTATGGCTACACCTTC. The J gene is TRBJ1-2, the V gene TRBV20-1; 9 bases are shared with TRBD1. V was clipped by 7 bases and J by 4 bases; unmatched bases: 16. This CDR3 region has 16 residues. Germline CDR1 is DFQATT and CDR2 is SNEGSKA (reference sequence).